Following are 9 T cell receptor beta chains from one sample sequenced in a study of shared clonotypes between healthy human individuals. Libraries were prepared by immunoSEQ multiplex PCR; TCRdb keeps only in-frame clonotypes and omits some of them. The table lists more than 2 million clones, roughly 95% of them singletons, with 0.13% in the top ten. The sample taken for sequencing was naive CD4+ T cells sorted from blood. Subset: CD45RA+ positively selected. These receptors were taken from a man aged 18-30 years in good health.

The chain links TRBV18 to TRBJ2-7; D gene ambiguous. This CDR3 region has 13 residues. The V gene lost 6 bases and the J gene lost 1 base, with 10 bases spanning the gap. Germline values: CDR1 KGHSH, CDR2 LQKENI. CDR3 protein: CASSNSFSYEQYF. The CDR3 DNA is TGTGCCAGCTCTAACTCGTTTTCCTACGAGCAGTACTTC.

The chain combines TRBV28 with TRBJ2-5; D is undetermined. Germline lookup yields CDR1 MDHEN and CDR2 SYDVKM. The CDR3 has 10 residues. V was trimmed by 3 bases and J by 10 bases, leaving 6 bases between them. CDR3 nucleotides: TGTGCCAGCAGTTTGGAAGACCAGTACTTC. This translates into CASSLEDQYF.

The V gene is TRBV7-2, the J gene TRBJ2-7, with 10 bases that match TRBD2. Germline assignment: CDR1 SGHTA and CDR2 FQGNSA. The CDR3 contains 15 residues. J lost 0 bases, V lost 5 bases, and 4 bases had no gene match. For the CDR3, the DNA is TGTGCCAGCAGCCCGGGGACTAGCGCCTCCTACGAGCAGTACTTC. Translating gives CASSPGTSASYEQYF.

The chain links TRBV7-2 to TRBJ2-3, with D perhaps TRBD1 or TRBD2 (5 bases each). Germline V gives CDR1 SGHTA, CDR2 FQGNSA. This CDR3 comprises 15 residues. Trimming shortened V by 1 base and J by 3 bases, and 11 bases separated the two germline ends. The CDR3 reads CASSLGYGTTDTQYF. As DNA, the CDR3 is TGTGCCAGCAGCTTAGGGTACGGGACGACAGATACGCAGTATTTT.

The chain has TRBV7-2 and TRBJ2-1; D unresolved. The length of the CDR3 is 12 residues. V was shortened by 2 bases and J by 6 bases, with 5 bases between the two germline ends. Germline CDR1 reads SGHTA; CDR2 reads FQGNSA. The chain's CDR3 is CASSLLTNEQFF. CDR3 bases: TGTGCCAGCAGCTTACTTACCAATGAGCAGTTCTTC. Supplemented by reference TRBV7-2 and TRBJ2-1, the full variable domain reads GAGVSQSPSNKVTEKGKDVELRCDPISGHTALYWYRQSLGQGLEFLIYFQGNSAPDKSGLPSDRFSAERTGGSVSTLTIQRTQQEDSAVYLCASSLLTNEQFFGPGTRLTVL.

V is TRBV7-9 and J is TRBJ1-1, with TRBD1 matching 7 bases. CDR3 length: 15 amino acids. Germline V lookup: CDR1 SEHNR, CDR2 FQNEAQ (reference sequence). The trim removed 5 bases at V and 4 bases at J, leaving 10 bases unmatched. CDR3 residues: CASSPVFRGGTEAFF. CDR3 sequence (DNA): TGTGCCAGCAGCCCAGTCTTCAGGGGGGGCACTGAAGCTTTCTTT.

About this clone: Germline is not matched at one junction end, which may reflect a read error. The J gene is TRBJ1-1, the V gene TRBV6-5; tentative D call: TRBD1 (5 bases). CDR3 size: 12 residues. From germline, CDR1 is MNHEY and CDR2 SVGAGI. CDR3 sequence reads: CACRVIHTEAFF. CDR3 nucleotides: TGTGCCTGCAGGGTTATTCACACTGAAGCTTTCTTT.

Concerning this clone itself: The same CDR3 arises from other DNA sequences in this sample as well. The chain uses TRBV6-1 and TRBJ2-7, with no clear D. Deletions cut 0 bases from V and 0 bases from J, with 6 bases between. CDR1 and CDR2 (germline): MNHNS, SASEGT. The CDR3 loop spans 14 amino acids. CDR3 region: CASSEAGPSYEQYF. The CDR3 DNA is TGTGCCAGCAGTGAAGCTGGGCCCTCCTACGAGCAGTACTTC.

CDR3 sequence reads: CASSGTSPVNIQYF. Written as DNA, the CDR3 is TGTGCCAGCAGCGGGACCTCTCCCGTGAACATTCAGTACTTC. This chain uses TRBV11-2 with TRBJ2-4; either TRBD1 or TRBD2 may fit D (5 bases each). V dropped 5 bases and J dropped 7 bases, with 15 bases sitting between them. Germline V gene lookup returns CDR1 SGHAT and CDR2 FQNNGV. The CDR3 is 14 residues long.